The T cell receptor beta chain under discussion was sequenced for a study of blood T cell repertoires in COVID-19. Trimming left V 5 bases short and J 4 bases short, with 17 bases between. The CDR3 extends over 15 amino acids. Germline CDR1 reads MDHEN; CDR2 reads SYDVKM. Here immunoSEQ multiplex PCR was the method, and the copy in TCRdb shows in-frame clones only, minus some. This table holds roughly 120,000 clones, around 90% found once. V is TRBV28 and J is TRBJ1-2; D gene unclear. Sample: peripheral blood. The clonotype comes from a woman aged 45-65 years with active or convalescent COVID-19. CDR3 sequence: CASSNATEGFYGYTF. The CDR3 bases are TGTGCCAGCAGTAACGCAACGGAGGGTTTCTATGGCTACACCTTC.